A selection of T cell receptor beta chains follows, all from one sample in a study of graft-versus-host responses after intestinal transplantation. Their antigens are not known. Profiled with immunoSEQ multiplex PCR; TCRdb holds only in-frame clones, not every one. There are approximately 70,000 clones in the sample; about 90% occur only once, and about 2.7% lies in the top ten. The source was unstimulated CD8+ T cells sorted from spleen or lymph node cells, collected before intestinal transplant. The receptors were sampled from a human donor who received an intestinal transplant. Each CDR3 is given with its conserved first and last residue. The order of the fields is D gene, V gene, clone size, CDR3 length, J gene, CDR3 protein, CDR3 DNA. A D gene is named only where the DNA matches it firmly. Rows give clone size only sometimes, using once, few, many, or a class for an expanded clone.

>TRBD1|TRBV4-1|once|15|TRBJ1-2
CASSQIRGTGDGYTF
TGCGCCAGCAGCCAGATACGGGGGACAGGGGATGGCTACACCTTC
>-|TRBV28|-|13|TRBJ2-1
CASRGEGVNEQFF
TGTGCCAGCAGGGGCGAGGGGGTCAATGAGCAGTTCTTC
>TRBD1|TRBV19|-|16|TRBJ2-4
CASSMKGAQSKNIQYF
TGTGCCAGTAGTATGAAGGGGGCGCAATCCAAAAACATTCAGTACTTC
>-|TRBV29-1|-|13|TRBJ1-5
CSVGPGGDQPQHF
TGCAGCGTTGGTCCGGGGGGGGATCAGCCCCAGCATTTT
>TRBD1|TRBV13|-|15|TRBJ2-7
CASSSQTLDRGRQYF
TGTGCCAGCAGCTCCCAGACGTTGGACAGGGGACGGCAGTACTTC
>-|TRBV11-2|-|12|TRBJ1-2
CASRGRDEGYTF
TGTGCCAGCCGAGGGCGGGATGAAGGCTACACCTTC
>TRBD2|TRBV7-3|-|15|TRBJ2-1
CASSATSGITHEQFF
TGTGCCAGCAGCGCGACTAGCGGGATTACCCATGAGCAGTTCTTC
>-|TRBV5-1|-|12|TRBJ2-7
CASSPTGNEQYF
TGCGCCAGCAGCCCGACGGGGAATGAGCAGTACTTC
>-|TRBV6-5|once|14|TRBJ1-5
CASSYYPGWQPQHF
TGTGCCAGCAGTTACTATCCAGGGTGGCAGCCCCAGCATTTT
>TRBD2|TRBV10-3|-|15|TRBJ2-7
CAISEKSLAVYEQYF
TGTGCCATCAGTGAGAAGAGTCTAGCGGTTTACGAGCAGTACTTC
>TRBD2|TRBV2|-|16|TRBJ2-7
CASSEWLAGGSYEQYF
TGTGCCAGCAGTGAGTGGCTAGCGGGGGGCTCCTACGAGCAGTACTTC
>TRBD1|TRBV15|once|15|TRBJ1-4
CATGQGEWSNEKLFF
TGTGCCACCGGACAGGGGGAATGGTCTAATGAAAAACTGTTTTTT
>-|TRBV20-1|-|11|TRBJ2-7
CSALGRREQYF
TGCAGTGCGCTAGGGAGGAGAGAGCAGTACTTC
>-|TRBV18|-|16|TRBJ1-5
CASSPWAVVSNQPQHF
TGTGCCAGCTCACCGTGGGCAGTCGTTAGCAATCAGCCCCAGCATTTT
>-|TRBV15|once|14|TRBJ2-5
CATSKAGVRETQYF
TGTGCCACCAGCAAGGCAGGGGTGCGGGAGACCCAGTACTTC
>TRBD1|TRBV15|-|16|TRBJ1-1
CATSRDRGRVGDEAFF
TGTGCCACCAGCAGGGACAGGGGGCGCGTTGGGGATGAAGCTTTCTTT
>-|TRBV4-1|few|14|TRBJ1-6
CASSQERYNSPLHF
TGCGCCAGCAGCCAAGAACGGTATAATTCACCCCTCCACTTT
>-|TRBV9|-|13|TRBJ1-3
CASSAEEVGTIYF
TGTGCCAGCAGCGCCGAGGAGGTGGGCACCATATATTTT
>-|TRBV5-5|-|15|TRBJ2-7
CASSLGAGQSYEQYF
TGTGCCAGCAGCTTGGGGGCCGGACAGTCCTACGAGCAGTACTTC
>TRBD1|TRBV14|-|15|TRBJ2-1
CASSQQGSSYNEQFF
TGTGCCAGCAGTCAACAGGGGAGCTCCTACAATGAGCAGTTCTTC
>-|TRBV10-3|-|15|TRBJ2-2
CAISESPVPTGELFF
TGTGCCATCAGTGAGTCCCCCGTCCCCACCGGGGAGCTGTTTTTT
>TRBD2|TRBV5-6|-|15|TRBJ2-7
CASSPGGARNYEQYF
TGTGCCAGCAGCCCGGGAGGCGCTAGAAACTACGAGCAGTACTTC
>TRBD2|TRBV6-4|-|15|TRBJ2-3
CASSHTSGRTDTQYF
TGTGCCAGCAGTCATACTAGCGGGAGAACAGATACGCAGTATTTT
>TRBD2|TRBV28|-|17|TRBJ2-1
CASSSTVAGGRENEQFF
TGTGCCAGCAGTTCTACAGTAGCGGGAGGGCGGGAAAATGAGCAGTTCTTC
>-|TRBV13|-|14|TRBJ1-3
CASSFVSSGNTIYF
TGTGCCAGCAGCTTCGTCAGCTCTGGAAACACCATATATTTT
>-|TRBV6-1|-|16|TRBJ1-5
CASSEAPRHSNQPQHF
TGTGCCAGCAGTGAAGCGCCGAGACATTCGAATCAGCCCCAGCATTTT
>-|TRBV29-1|-|14|TRBJ2-1
CSVDRDGSHNEQFF
TGCAGCGTTGACCGCGACGGGAGCCACAATGAGCAGTTCTTC
>-|TRBV5-6|-|16|TRBJ1-1
CASSLGSARGNTEAFF
TGTGCCAGCAGCTTGGGCTCCGCTCGAGGGAACACTGAAGCTTTCTTT
>TRBD2|TRBV27|-|15|TRBJ2-7
CASSSSIAGGYEQYF
TGTGCCAGCAGTTCCTCCATAGCGGGAGGCTACGAGCAGTACTTC
>-|TRBV5-1|-|16|TRBJ1-4
CASSSGQQGYGEKLFF
TGCGCCAGCAGCAGTGGACAGCAGGGGTATGGAGAAAAACTGTTTTTT
>-|TRBV14|-|18|TRBJ1-1
CASSQDQLRTERGTEAFF
TGTGCCAGCAGCCAAGATCAACTCAGGACAGAGCGGGGCACTGAAGCTTTCTTT
>TRBD2|TRBV6-5|-|15|TRBJ2-3
CASSYLAGDSDTQYF
TGTGCCAGCAGTTACCTAGCGGGAGATTCGGATACGCAGTATTTT
>TRBD1|TRBV6-1|-|14|TRBJ1-2
CASSILGQGEGYTF
TGTGCCAGCAGTATACTGGGACAGGGGGAAGGCTACACCTTC
>TRBD1|TRBV6-5|-|15|TRBJ2-7
CASSYSGQGTYEQYF
TGTGCCAGCAGTTACTCCGGACAGGGGACATACGAGCAGTACTTC
>-|TRBV6-5|-|15|TRBJ1-5
CASSPGLQGDQPQHF
TGTGCCAGCAGCCCCGGGCTACAGGGAGATCAGCCCCAGCATTTT
>-|TRBV13|-|12|TRBJ2-7
CASSMTGREQYF
TGTGCCAGCAGCATGACAGGGAGGGAGCAGTACTTC
>-|TRBV28|-|15|TRBJ1-2
CASTVGPDYFDGYTF
TGTGCCAGCACCGTCGGCCCGGACTATTTTGATGGCTACACCTTC
>-|TRBV7-9|-|14|TRBJ2-7
CASSPTVSSYEQYF
TGTGCCAGCAGCCCGACAGTGTCCTCCTACGAGCAGTACTTC
>-|TRBV29-1|-|15|TRBJ2-7
CSVEGTKSDRYEQYF
TGCAGCGTAGAGGGTACAAAGTCGGACCGCTACGAGCAGTACTTC
>-|TRBV5-1|-|13|TRBJ2-1
CASSLGGWNEQFF
TGCGCCAGCAGCTTGGGGGGCTGGAATGAGCAGTTCTTC
>-|TRBV7-8|-|14|TRBJ1-2
CASSSPSDRGGYTF
TGTGCCAGCAGCTCACCCTCGGACAGAGGTGGCTACACCTTC
>TRBD1|TRBV30|-|17|TRBJ1-2
CAWSDFRDRGRRAGYTF
TGTGCCTGGAGTGATTTCCGGGACAGGGGGCGGCGAGCTGGCTACACCTTC